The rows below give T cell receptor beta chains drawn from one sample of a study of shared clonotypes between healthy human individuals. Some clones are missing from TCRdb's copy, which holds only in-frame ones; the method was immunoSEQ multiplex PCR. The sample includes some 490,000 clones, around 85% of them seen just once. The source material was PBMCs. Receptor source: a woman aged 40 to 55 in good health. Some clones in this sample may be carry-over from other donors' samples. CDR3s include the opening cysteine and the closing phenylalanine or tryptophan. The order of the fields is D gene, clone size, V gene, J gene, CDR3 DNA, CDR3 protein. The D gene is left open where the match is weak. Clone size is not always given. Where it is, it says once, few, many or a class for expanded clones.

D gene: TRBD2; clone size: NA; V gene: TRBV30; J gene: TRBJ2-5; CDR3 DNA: TGTGCCTTCTCAAACAGAGGGAGGGGAGAGACCCAGTACTTC; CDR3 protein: CAFSNRGRGETQYF
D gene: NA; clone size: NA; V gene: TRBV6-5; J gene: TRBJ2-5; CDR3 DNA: TGTGCCAGCAGTTACAATACACGGAGGGCCCAAGAGACCCAGTACTTC; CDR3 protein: CASSYNTRRAQETQYF
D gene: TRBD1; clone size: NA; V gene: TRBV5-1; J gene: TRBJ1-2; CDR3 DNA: TGCGCCAGCAGGGATCACACAGGGGGCGAGTATGGCTACACCTTC; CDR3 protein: CASRDHTGGEYGYTF
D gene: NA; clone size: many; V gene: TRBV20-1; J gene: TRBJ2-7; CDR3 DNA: TGCAGTGTCCGCGGCTCCTACGAGCAGTACTTC; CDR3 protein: CSVRGSYEQYF
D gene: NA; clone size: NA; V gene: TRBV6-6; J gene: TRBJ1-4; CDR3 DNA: TGTGCCAGCAGTTACGGGGCGGGTGGTGAAAAACTGTTTTTT; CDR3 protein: CASSYGAGGEKLFF
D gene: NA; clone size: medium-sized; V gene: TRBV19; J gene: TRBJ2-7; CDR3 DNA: TGTGCCAGTTCCCCCGGGGTACCCTACGAGCAGTACTTC; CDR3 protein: CASSPGVPYEQYF
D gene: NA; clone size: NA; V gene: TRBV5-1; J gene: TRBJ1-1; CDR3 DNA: TGCGCCAGCAGCGGGGGATTTCCTGAAGCTTTCTTT; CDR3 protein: CASSGGFPEAFF
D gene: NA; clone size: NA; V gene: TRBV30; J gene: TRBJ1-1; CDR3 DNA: TGTGCCTGGAGTAATACGGGGGGCACTGAAGCTTTCTTT; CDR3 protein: CAWSNTGGTEAFF
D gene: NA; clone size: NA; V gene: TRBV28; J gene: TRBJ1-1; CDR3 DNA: TGTGCCAGCAGTTTATTCGTCGGGGGCGGCAGGGCTGAAGCTTTCTTT; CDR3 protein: CASSLFVGGGRAEAFF
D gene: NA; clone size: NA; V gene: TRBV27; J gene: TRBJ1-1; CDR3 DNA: TGTGCCAGCAGCAAGGGAAGATACACTGAAGCTTTCTTT; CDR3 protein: CASSKGRYTEAFF
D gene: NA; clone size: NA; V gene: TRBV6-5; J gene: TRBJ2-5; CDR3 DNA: TGTGCCAGCAGTTCCCCTTCCGGAGGGGAGACCCAGTACTTC; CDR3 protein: CASSSPSGGETQYF
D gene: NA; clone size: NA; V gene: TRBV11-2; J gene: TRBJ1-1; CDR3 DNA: TGTGCCAGCAGCTTAGGGCTGTGGACTGAAGCTTTCTTT; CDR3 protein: CASSLGLWTEAFF
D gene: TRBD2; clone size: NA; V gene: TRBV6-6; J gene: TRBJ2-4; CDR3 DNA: TGTGCCAGCAGTGGGACTAGCGGCCACAAAAACATTCAGTACTTC; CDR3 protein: CASSGTSGHKNIQYF
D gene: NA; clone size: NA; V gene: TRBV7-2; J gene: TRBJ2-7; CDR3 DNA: TGTGCCAGCAGCTTAAGCCCTAGTGGCGGGCAGCAGTACTTC; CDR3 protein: CASSLSPSGGQQYF
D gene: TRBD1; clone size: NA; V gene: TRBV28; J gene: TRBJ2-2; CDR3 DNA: TGTGCCACCACCCGTGGGGGGACAGGGGGCACCGGGGAGCTGTTTTTT; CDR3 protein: CATTRGGTGGTGELFF
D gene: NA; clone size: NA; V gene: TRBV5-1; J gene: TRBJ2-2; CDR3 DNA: TGCGCCAGCAGCCCTATGAACGCCGGGGAGCTGTTTTTT; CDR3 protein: CASSPMNAGELFF
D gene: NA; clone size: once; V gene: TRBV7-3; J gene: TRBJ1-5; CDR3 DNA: TGTGCCAGCAGTTTTGCAGGAGATCAGCCCCAGCATTTT; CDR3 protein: CASSFAGDQPQHF
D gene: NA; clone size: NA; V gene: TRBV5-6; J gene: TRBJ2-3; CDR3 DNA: TGTGCCAGCAGCTTGGACCTACCCCCGGGTACGCAGTATTTT; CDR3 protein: CASSLDLPPGTQYF
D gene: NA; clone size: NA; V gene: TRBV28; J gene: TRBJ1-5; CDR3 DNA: TGTGCCAGCAGTTTATTTAAGACGGATAGCAATCAGCCCCAGCATTTT; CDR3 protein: CASSLFKTDSNQPQHF
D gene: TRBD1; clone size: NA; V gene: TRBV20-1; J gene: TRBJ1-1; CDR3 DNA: TGCAGTGCTAGGGCCAGACAGGGGGACTTT; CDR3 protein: CSARARQGDF
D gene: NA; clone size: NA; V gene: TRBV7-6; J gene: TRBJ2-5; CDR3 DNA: TGTGCCAGCAGCTTAGATTCTGAGACCCAGTACTTC; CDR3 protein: CASSLDSETQYF
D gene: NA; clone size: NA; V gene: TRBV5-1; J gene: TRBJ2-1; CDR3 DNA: TGCGCCAGCAGCTCCCAGGGGGGCGGGGGCAATGAGCAGTTCTTC; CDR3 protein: CASSSQGGGGNEQFF
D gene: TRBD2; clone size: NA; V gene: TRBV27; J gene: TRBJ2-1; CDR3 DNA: TGTGCCAGCAGCTTACTAGCGCGCAATGAGCAGTTCTTC; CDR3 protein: CASSLLARNEQFF
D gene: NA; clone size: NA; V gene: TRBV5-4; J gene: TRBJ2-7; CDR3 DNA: TGTGCCAGCAGCGCGGCCTTGGGGACATCCTACGAGCAGTACTTC; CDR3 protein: CASSAALGTSYEQYF
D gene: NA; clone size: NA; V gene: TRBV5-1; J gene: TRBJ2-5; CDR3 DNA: TGCGCCAGCAGCGAGGGGGTACAAGAGACCCAGTACTTC; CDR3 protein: CASSEGVQETQYF
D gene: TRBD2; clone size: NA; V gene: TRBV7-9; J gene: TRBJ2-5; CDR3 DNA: TGTGCCAGCAGCTTAGGGCGACTAGCGGGAACAAAAGAGACCCAGTACTTC; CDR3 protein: CASSLGRLAGTKETQYF
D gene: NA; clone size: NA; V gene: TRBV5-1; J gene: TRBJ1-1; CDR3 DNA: TGCGCCAGCAGCTTGGTTAGTGGGGACACTGAAGCTTTCTTT; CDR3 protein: CASSLVSGDTEAFF
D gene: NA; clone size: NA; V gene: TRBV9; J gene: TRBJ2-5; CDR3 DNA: TGTGCCAGCAGCGGTCCATCTAGGGGGGTAACAGAGACCCAGTACTTC; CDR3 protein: CASSGPSRGVTETQYF